This TCR beta chain was identified in a study of cytomegalovirus exposure and HLA in healthy donors. 60 Vbeta and 13 Jbeta primers were used in PCR. Sequencing was performed with immunoSEQ multiplex PCR; in TCRdb, only in-frame clones are kept and a portion is missing. The sample yields some 140,000 clones, about 70% seen once. The CDR3 runs 20 residues. The sequencing sample was made of PBMCs. This sequence was found in a man aged 35-49 years in good health and CMV-seronegative. V usage is TRBV21-1 and J usage is TRBJ1-5. TRBV21-1 is listed as a pseudogene. For the CDR3, the DNA is TGTGCCAGCAGCAAGGTCGTCGCCCTTCAGAGGCTCTATAGCAATCAGCCCCAGCATTTT. Translated: CASSKVVALQRLYSNQPQHF.